This record looks at one T cell receptor (beta chain) sequence and its context. These data are taken from a study of CD4 and CD8 cells across lung adenocarcinoma regions. The patients had localized lung adenocarcinoma, a non-small cell subtype. TCRdb independently ran MiXCR on the PCR reads; one entry per CDR3 protein. The data hold around 20,000 distinct CDR3 sequences, with around half observed a single time. The CDR3 runs 16 residues. Looked up from germline, CDR1 is MNHNS and CDR2 is SASEGT. This chain uses TRBV6-1 with TRBJ2-1; 9 nucleotides line up with TRBD1. The end of the DNA is better explained by TRBJ2-7, so the J call may be wrong. The receptor comes from a female donor with lung adenocarcinoma. The CD4 and CD8 labels of this study may be unreliable. The sequenced material came from CD8+ T cells from the center of a lung tumor. In DNA, the CDR3 is TGTGCCAGCAGTGAAGTCATGGACAGGGGCCTATACGAGCAGTACTTC. Translating it yields CASSEVMDRGLYEQYF.